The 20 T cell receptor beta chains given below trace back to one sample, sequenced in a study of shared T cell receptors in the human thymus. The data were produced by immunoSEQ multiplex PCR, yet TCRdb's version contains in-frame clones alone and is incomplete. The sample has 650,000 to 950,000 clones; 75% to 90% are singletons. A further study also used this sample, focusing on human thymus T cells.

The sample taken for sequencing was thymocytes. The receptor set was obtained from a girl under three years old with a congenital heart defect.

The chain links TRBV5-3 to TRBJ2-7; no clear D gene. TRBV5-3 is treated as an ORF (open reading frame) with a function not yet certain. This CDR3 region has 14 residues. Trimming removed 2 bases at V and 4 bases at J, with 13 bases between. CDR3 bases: TGTGCCAGAAGCTTTATTTCGAGAGTTTACGAGCAGTACTTC. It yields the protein CARSFISRVYEQYF.

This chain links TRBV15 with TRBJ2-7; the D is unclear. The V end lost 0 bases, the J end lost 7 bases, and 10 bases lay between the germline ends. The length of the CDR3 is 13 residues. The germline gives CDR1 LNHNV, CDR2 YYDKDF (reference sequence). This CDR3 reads CATSRDPSSEQYF. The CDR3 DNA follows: TGTGCCACCAGCAGAGATCCTTCGTCGGAGCAGTACTTC.

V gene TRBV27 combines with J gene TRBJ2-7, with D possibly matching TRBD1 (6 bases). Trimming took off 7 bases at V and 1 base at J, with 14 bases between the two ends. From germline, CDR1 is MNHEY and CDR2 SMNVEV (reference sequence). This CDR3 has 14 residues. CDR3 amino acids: CASNPRQDSYEQYF. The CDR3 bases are TGTGCCAGCAACCCACGACAGGATTCCTACGAGCAGTACTTC.

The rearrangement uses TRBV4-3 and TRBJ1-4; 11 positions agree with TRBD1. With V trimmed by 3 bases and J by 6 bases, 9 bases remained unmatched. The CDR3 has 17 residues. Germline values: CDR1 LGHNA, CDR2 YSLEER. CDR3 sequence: CASSHRPGGQGDEKLFF. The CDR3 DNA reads TGCGCCAGCAGCCATCGACCAGGGGGACAGGGGGATGAAAAACTGTTTTTT.

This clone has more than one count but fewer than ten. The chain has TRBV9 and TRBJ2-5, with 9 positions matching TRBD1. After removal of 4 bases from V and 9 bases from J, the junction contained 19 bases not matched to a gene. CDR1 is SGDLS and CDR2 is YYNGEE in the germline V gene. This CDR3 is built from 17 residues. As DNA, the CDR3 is TGTGCCAGCAGCCCCCACCCGGGACAGGGAAGCCTTTTGGCCCAGTACTTC. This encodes CASSPHPGQGSLLAQYF. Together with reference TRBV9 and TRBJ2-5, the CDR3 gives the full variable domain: DSGVTQTPKHLITATGQRVTLRCSPRSGDLSVYWYQQSLDQGLQFLIQYYNGEERAKGNILERFSAQQFPDLHSELNLSSLELGDSALYFCASSPHPGQGSLLAQYFGPGTRLLVL.

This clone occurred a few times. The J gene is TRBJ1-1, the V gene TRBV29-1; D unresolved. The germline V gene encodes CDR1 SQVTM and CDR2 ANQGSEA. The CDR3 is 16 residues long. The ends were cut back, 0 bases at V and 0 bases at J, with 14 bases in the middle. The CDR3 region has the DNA TGCAGCGTTGAAGATAGGAGACCGACCATGAACACTGAAGCTTTCTTT. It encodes CSVEDRRPTMNTEAFF.

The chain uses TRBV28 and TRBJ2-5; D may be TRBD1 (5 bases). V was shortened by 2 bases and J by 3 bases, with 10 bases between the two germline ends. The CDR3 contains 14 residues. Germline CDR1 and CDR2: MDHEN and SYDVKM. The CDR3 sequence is CASSLGAGKETQYF. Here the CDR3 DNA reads TGTGCCAGCAGTTTAGGGGCCGGAAAAGAGACCCAGTACTTC.

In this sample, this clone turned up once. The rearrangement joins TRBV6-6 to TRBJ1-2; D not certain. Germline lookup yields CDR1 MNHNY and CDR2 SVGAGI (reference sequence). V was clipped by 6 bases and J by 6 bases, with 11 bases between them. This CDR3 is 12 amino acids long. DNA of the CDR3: TGTGCCAGCAGACCAGATCTGGATGGCTACACCTTC. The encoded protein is CASRPDLDGYTF.

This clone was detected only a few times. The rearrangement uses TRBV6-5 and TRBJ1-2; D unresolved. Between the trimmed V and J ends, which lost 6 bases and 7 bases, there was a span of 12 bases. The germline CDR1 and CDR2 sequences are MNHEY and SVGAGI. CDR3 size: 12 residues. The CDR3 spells CASSGRGPGYTF. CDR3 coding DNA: TGTGCCAGCAGCGGGCGGGGTCCTGGCTACACCTTC.

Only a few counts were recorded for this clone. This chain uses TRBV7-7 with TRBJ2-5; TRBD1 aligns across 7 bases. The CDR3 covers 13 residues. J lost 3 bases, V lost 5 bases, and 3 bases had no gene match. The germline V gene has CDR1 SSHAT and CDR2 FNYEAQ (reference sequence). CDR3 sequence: CASSLGTEETQYF. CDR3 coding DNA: TGTGCCAGCAGCCTCGGGACAGAAGAGACCCAGTACTTC.

DNA for the CDR3: TGCGCCAGCAGTGAGTATAGGGCTAGCGGTCGCTACGAGCAGTACTTC. It yields the protein CASSEYRASGRYEQYF. The rearrangement joins TRBV10-1 to TRBJ2-7; 7 bases are a match to TRBD2. Germline V gene data show CDR1 as WNHNN and CDR2 as SYGVQD (reference sequence). This CDR3 is built from 16 residues. Losses at the gene ends were 1 base for V and 3 bases for J; bases not matched to a gene: 9.

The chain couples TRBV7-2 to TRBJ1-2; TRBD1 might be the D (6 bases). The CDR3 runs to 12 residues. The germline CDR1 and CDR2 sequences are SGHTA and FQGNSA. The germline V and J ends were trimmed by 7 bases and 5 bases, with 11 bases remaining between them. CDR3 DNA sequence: TGTGCCAGCACACTTAGGGGGTATGGCTACACCTTC. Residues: CASTLRGYGYTF.

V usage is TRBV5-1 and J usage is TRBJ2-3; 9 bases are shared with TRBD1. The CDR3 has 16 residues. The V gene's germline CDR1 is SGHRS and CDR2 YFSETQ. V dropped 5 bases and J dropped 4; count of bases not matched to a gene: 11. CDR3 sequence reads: CASRSGTGREADTQYF. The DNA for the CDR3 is TGCGCCAGCAGATCAGGGACAGGGAGGGAGGCAGATACGCAGTATTTT.

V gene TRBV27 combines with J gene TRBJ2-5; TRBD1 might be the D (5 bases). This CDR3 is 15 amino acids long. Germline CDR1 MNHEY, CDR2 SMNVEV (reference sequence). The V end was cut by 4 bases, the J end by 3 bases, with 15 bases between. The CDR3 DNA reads TGTGCCAGCAGTTCTCGCGGCAGGGATAAAGAGACCCAGTACTTC. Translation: CASSSRGRDKETQYF.

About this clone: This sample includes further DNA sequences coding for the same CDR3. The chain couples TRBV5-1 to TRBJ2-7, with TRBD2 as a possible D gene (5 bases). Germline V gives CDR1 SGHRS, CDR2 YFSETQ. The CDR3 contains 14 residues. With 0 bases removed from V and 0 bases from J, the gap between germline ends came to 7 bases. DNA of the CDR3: TGCGCCAGCAGCTTGGCGGGGAGCTCCTACGAGCAGTACTTC. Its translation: CASSLAGSSYEQYF.

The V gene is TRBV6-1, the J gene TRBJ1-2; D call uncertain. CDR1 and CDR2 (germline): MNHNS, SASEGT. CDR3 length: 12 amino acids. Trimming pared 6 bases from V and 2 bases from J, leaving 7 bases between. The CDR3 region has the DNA TGTGCCAGCAGGGCGGAGAACTATGGCTACACCTTC. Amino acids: CASRAENYGYTF.

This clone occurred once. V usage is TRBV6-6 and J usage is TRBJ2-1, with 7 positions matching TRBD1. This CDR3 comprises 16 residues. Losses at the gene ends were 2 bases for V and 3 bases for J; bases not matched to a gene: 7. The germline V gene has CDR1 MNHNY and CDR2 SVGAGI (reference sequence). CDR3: CASSYLDRLSYNEQFF. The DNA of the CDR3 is TGTGCCAGCAGTTACCTGGACAGGTTGAGCTACAATGAGCAGTTCTTC.

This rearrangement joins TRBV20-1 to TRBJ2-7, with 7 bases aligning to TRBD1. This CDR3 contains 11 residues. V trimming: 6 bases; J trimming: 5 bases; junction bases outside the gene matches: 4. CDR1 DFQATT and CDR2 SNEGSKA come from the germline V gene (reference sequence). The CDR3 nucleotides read TGCAGTGCCCCGACAGGGAACGAGCAGTACTTC. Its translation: CSAPTGNEQYF.

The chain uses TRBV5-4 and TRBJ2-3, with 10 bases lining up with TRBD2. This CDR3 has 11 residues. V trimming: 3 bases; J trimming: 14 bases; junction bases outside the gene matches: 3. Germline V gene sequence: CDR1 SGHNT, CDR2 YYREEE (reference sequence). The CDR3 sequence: CASSSSGGRYF. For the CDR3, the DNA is TGTGCCAGCAGCTCTAGCGGGGGAAGGTATTTT.

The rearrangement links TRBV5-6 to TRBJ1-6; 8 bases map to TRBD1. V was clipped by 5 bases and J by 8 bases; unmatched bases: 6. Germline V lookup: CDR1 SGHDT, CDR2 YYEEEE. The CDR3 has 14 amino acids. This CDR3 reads CASRMTGVDSPLHF. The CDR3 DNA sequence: TGTGCCAGCAGAATGACAGGGGTTGATTCACCCCTCCACTTT.